This T cell receptor (beta chain) appears in the sequencing data of a study of identical twins. With respect to this clonotype: Its specificity is not known.

Study-wide points: Conclusions rested on cross-sectional statistics rather than following the same donors.

Donors were all healthy Caucasians. A single record per CDR3 protein comes from TCRdb applying MiXCR to the 5' RACE reads. The data hold 600,000 to 800,000 distinct CDR3 sequences, with around 21% observed a single time. Trimming took 5 bases from V and 8 from J; bases not matched to a gene: 10. The CDR3 runs 14 residues. This same sample was also part of a study on T cells expressing NK-cell markers. That study adds: Sequenced donors, eight in total, included seven who were HCMV-seropositive and one who was seronegative. There remained a lack of clarity about HCMV specificity of expanded NKG2C+ T cell clones.

This TCR came from a woman aged 18-30 years in good health. Material: PBMCs. This chain links TRBV12-3 or TRBV12-4 with TRBJ1-2; 8 bases are a match to TRBD1. The CDR3 is CASSAGDRTLGYTF. CDR3 DNA sequence: TGTGCCAGCAGTGCCGGGGACAGGACCTTGGGCTACACCTTC.